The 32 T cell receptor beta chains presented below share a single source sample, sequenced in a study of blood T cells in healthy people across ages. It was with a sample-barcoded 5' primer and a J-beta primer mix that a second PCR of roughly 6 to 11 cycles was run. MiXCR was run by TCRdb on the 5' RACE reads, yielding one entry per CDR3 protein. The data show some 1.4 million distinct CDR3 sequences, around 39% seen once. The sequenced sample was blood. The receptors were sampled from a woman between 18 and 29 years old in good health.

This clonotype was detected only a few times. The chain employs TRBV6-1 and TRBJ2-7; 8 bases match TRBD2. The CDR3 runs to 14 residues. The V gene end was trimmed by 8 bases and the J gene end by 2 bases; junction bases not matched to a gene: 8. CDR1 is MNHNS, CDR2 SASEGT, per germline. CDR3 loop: CASSKLAETYEQYF. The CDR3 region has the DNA TGTGCCAGCTCAAAACTAGCGGAGACCTACGAGCAGTACTTC.

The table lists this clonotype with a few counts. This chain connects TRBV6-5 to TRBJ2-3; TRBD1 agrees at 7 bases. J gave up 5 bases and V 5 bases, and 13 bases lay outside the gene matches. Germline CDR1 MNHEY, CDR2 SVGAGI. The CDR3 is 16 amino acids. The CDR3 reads CASSIQGSIGIDTQYF. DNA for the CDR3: TGTGCCAGCAGTATACAGGGGTCGATCGGGATAGATACGCAGTATTTT.

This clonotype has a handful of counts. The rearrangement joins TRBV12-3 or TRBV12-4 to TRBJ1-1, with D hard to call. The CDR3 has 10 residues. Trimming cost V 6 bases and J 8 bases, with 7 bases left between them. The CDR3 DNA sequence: TGTGCCAGCAGATCAGAAGAAGCTTTCTTT. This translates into CASRSEEAFF.

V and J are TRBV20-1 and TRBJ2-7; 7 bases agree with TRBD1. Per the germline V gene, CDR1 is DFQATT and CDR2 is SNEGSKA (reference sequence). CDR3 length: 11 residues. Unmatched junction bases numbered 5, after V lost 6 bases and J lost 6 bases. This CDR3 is CSADRVTEQYF. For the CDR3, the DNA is TGCAGTGCAGACAGGGTAACCGAGCAGTACTTC.

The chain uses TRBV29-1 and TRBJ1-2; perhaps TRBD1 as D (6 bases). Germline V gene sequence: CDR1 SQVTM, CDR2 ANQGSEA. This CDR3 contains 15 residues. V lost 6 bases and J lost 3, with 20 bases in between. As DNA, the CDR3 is TGCAGCGTCAGACAGGAGGGCCTCCGATACTATGGCTACACCTTC. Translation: CSVRQEGLRYYGYTF.

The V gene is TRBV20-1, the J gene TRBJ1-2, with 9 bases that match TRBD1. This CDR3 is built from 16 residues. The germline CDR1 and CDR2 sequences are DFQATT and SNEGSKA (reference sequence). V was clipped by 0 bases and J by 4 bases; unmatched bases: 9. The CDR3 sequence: CSARESDRGTAYGYTF. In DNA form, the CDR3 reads TGCAGTGCTAGAGAGTCGGACAGGGGTACCGCCTATGGCTACACCTTC.

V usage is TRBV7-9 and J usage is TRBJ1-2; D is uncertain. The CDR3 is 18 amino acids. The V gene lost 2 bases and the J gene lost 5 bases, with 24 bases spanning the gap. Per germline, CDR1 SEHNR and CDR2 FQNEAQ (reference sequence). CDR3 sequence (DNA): TGTGCCAGCAGCTTATACTCGTTCGGCTCCTCGGGAGCGTATGGCTACACCTTC. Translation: CASSLYSFGSSGAYGYTF.

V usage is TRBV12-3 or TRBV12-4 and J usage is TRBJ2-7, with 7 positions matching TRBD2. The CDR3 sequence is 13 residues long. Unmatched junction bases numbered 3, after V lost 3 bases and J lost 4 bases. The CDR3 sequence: CASSFGLEYEQYF. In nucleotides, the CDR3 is TGTGCCAGCAGTTTCGGACTAGAGTACGAGCAGTACTTC.

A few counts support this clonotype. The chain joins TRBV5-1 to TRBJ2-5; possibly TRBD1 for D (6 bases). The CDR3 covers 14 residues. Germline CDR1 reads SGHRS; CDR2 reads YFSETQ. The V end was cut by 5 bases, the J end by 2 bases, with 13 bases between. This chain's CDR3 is CASRNRQAQETQYF. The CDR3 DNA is TGCGCCAGCAGAAATAGACAGGCTCAAGAGACCCAGTACTTC. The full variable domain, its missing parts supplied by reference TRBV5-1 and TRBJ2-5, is KAGVTQTPRYLIKTRGQQVTLSCSPISGHRSVSWYQQTPGQGLQFLFEYFSETQRNKGNFPGRFSGRQFSNSRSEMNVSTLELGDSALYLCASRNRQAQETQYFGPGTRLLVL.

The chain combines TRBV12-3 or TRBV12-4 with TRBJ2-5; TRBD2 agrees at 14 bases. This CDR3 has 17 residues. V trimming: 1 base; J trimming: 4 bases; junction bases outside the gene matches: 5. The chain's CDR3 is CASSLGGLAGERETQYF. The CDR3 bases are TGTGCCAGCAGTTTAGGGGGACTAGCGGGAGAGAGAGAGACCCAGTACTTC.

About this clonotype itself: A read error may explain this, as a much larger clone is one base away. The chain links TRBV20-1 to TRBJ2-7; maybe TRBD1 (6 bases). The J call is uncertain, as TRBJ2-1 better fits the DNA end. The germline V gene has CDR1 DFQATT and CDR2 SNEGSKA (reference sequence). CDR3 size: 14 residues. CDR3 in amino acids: CSATSPGQSYEQFF. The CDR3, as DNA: TGCAGTGCTACTAGCCCGGGACAAAGCTACGAGCAGTTCTTC.

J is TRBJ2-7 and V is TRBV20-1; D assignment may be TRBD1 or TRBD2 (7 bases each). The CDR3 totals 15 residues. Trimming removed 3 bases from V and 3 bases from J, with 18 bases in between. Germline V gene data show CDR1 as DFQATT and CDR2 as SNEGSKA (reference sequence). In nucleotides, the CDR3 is TGCAGTGCTAGTCCCCCAGGGGGGGTTGGCTACGAGCAGTACTTC. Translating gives CSASPPGGVGYEQYF.

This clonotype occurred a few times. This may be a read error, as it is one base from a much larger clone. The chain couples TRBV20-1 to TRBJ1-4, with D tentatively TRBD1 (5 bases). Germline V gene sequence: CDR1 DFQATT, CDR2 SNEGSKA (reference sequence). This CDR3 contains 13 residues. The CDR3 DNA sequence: TGCAGTGGGGGCCCCTCAACTAATGAAGAACTGTTTTTT. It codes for CSGGPSTNEELFF.

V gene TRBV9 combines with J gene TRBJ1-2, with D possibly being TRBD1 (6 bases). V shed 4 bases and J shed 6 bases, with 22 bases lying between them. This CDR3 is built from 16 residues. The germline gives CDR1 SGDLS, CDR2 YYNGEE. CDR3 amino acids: CASSPDTGHRGDGYTF. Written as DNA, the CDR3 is TGTGCCAGCAGCCCCGATACGGGACACCGAGGGGATGGCTACACCTTC.

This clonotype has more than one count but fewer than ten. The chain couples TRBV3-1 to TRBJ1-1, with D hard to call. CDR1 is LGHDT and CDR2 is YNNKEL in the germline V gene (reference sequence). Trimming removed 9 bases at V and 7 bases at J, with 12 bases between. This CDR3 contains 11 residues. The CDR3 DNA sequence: TGTGCCAGTGTAACTGGAGGTGAAGCTTTCTTT. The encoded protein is CASVTGGEAFF.

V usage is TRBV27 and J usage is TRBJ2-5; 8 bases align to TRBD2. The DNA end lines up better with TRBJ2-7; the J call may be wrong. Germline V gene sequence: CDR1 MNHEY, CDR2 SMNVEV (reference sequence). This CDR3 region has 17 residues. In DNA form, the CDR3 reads TGTGCCAGCAGTACACTCCATACAGCGGGAGTATCCTACGAGCAGTACTTC. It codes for CASSTLHTAGVSYEQYF.

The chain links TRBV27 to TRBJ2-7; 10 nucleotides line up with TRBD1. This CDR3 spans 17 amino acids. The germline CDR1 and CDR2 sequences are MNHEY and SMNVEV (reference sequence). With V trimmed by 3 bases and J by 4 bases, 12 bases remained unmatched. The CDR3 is CASSFGAPTGGTYEQYF. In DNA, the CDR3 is TGTGCCAGCAGTTTCGGGGCGCCGACAGGGGGCACATACGAGCAGTACTTC.

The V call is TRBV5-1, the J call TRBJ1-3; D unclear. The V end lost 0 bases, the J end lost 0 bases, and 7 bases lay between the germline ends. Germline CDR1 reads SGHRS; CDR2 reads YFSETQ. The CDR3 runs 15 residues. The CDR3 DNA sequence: TGCGCCAGCAGCTTGGGCGAGATCTCTGGAAACACCATATATTTT. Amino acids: CASSLGEISGNTIYF.

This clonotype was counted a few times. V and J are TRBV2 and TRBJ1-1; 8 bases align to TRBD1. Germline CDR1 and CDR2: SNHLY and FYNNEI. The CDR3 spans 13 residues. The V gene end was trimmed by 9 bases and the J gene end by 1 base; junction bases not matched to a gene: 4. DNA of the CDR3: TGTGCCAGAACAGACAGGGGGAACACTGAAGCTTTCTTT. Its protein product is CARTDRGNTEAFF.

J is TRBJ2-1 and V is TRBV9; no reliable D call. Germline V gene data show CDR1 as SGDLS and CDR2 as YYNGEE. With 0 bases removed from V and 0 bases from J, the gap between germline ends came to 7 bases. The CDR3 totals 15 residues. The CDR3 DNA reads TGTGCCAGCAGCGTAGTCCCGGGCTCCTACAATGAGCAGTTCTTC. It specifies CASSVVPGSYNEQFF.

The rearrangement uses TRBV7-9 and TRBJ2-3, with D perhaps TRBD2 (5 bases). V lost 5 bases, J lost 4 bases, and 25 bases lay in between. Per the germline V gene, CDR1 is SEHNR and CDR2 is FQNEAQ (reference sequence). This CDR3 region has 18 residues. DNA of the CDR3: TGTGCCAGCAGCCCCCCTGGGAGTAGCGCGCCTGGTGCAGATACGCAGTATTTT. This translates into CASSPPGSSAPGADTQYF.

CDR3: CATSTGTGDSYNEQFF. Here the CDR3 DNA reads TGTGCCACCAGCACCGGGACAGGGGACTCCTACAATGAGCAGTTCTTC. The chain uses TRBV15 and TRBJ2-1, with TRBD1 matching 10 bases. After removal of 4 bases from V and 0 bases from J, the junction contained 3 bases not matched to a gene. The CDR3 totals 16 residues. The germline V gene encodes CDR1 LNHNV and CDR2 YYDKDF (reference sequence).

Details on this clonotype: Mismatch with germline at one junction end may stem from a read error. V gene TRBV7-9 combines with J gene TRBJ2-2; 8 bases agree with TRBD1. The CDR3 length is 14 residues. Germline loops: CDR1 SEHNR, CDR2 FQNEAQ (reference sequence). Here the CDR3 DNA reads TGTGCCGGCAGCTATAAGACAGGGGCCGGGGAGCTGTTTTTT. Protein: CAGSYKTGAGELFF.

In DNA form, the CDR3 reads TGTGCCAGCAAAAGGGACTACTCCTACGAGCAGTACTTC. Residues: CASKRDYSYEQYF. The chain carries TRBV28 and TRBJ2-7, with TRBD2 matching over 7 bases. Germline lookup yields CDR1 MDHEN and CDR2 SYDVKM. This CDR3 region has 13 residues. Trimming took 7 bases from V and 0 from J; bases not matched to a gene: 3.

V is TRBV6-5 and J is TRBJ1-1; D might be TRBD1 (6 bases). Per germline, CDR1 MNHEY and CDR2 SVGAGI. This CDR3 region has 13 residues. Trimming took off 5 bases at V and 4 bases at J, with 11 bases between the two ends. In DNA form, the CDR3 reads TGTGCCAGCAGTCCAAGGGGGTTCACTGAAGCTTTCTTT. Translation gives CASSPRGFTEAFF.

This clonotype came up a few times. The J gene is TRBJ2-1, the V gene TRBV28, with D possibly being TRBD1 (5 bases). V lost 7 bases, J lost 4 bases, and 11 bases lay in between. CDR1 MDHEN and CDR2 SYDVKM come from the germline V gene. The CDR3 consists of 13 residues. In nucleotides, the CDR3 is TGTGCCAGCATTAAAGACAGATACAATGAGCAGTTCTTC. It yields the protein CASIKDRYNEQFF.

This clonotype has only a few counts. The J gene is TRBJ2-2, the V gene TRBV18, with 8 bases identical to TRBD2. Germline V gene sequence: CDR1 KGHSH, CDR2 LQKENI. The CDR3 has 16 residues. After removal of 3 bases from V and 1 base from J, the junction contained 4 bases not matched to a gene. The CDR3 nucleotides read TGTGCCAGCTCACCCTTAGCGGGGATGAACACCGGGGAGCTGTTTTTT. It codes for CASSPLAGMNTGELFF.

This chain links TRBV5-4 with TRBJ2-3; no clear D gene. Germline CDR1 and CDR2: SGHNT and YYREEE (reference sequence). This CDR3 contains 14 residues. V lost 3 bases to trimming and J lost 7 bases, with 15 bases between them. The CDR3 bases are TGTGCCAGCAGCTCTATGGGCCTGGAGAATACGCAGTATTTT. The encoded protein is CASSSMGLENTQYF.

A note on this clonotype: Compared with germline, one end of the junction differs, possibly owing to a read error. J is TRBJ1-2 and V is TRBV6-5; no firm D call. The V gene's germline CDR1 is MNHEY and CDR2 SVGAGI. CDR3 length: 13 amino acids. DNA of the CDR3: TGTGTCAGCAGTTACTCGACGTGGTATGGCTACACCTTC. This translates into CVSSYSTWYGYTF.

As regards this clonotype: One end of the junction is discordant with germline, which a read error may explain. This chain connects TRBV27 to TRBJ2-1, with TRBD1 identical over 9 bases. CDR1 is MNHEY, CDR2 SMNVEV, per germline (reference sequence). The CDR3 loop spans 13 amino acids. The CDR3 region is CASSVSLGDRVFF. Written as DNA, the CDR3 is TGTGCCAGCAGTGTATCCCTGGGGGACAGGGTGTTCTTC.

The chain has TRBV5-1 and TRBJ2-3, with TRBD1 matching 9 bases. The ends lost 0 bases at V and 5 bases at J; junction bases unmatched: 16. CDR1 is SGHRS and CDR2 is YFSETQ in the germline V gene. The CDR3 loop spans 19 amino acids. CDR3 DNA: TGCGCCAGCAGCTTGGGTTGGGTTCGGAGGGACAGGGCTGAAGATACGCAGTATTTT. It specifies CASSLGWVRRDRAEDTQYF.

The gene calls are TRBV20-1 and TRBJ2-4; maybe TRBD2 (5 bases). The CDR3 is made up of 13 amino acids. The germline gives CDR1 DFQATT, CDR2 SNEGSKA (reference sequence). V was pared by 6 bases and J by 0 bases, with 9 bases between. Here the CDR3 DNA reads TGCAGTGCCGACGGAGGAGCCAAAAACATTCAGTACTTC. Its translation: CSADGGAKNIQYF.